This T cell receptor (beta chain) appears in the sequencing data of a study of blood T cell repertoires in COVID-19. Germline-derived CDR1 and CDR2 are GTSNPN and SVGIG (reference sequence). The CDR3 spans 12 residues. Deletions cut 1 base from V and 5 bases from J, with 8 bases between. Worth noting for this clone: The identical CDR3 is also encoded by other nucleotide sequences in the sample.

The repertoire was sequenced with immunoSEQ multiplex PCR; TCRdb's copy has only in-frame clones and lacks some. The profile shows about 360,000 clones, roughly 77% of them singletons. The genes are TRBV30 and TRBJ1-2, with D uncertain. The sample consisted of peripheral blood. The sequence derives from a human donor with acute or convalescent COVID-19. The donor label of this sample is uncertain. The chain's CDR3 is CAWSGALYGYTF. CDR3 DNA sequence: TGTGCCTGGAGTGGGGCCTTGTATGGCTACACCTTC.